In its sample, the clone carrying this TCR beta chain was seen once. The antigen is not known. The table came from immunoSEQ multiplex PCR; TCRdb's copy has only in-frame clones and leaves some out. Here the sample spans roughly 140,000 clones, about 88% being singletons. This CDR3 is 14 amino acids long. Trimming pared 4 bases from V and 0 bases from J, leaving 8 bases between. CDR1 is SGHRS, CDR2 YFSETQ, per germline. This specimen comes from a study of cytomegalovirus exposure and HLA in healthy donors. Broader study findings: The study recorded 160 or so TCR beta chains that were cytomegalovirus-associated.

V is TRBV5-1 and J is TRBJ1-3; D not certain. Sequences were obtained from PBMCs. This TCR derives from a man between 18 and 29 years old in good health and CMV-seropositive. The CDR3 region is CASSAYSSGNTIYF. In nucleotides, the CDR3 is TGCGCCAGCAGCGCCTACAGCTCTGGAAACACCATATATTTT.